The 25 T cell receptor beta chains presented below share a single source sample, sequenced in a study of T-cell memory formation after mild COVID-19. TCRdb reprocessed the 5' RACE reads with MiXCR, giving one entry per CDR3 protein. Seen here are about 180,000 distinct CDR3 sequences, 16% observed once, and the top ten hold 2% to 2.5%. The sequenced sample consisted of PBMCs or a T cell subset sorted from them (not recorded which). These receptors were collected from an adult woman who had mild COVID-19 (a few samples of this study predate the infection). Cell type and time point are not known.

By proportion, this clonotype is medium-sized (0.01 to 0.1%). The V call is TRBV2, the J call TRBJ2-2; the D is unclear. Germline-derived CDR1 and CDR2 are SNHLY and FYNNEI. Trimming removed 7 bases at V and 4 bases at J, with 19 bases between. The CDR3 is 16 residues long. CDR3 in DNA: TGTGCCAGCACTAACGAGGCCCCTAGGCCCACCGGGGAGCTGTTTTTT. It specifies CASTNEAPRPTGELFF.

This clonotype was seen a few times. The V and J genes are TRBV12-3 or TRBV12-4 and TRBJ2-2; tentatively, D is TRBD2 (6 bases). The CDR3 spans 15 residues. Deletions cut 6 bases from V and 5 bases from J, with 16 bases between. CDR3 residues: CASSPGPGRTGELFF. CDR3 coding DNA: TGTGCCAGCAGCCCGGGGCCGGGGAGGACCGGGGAGCTGTTTTTT.

This clonotype occurred a few times. This rearrangement joins TRBV4-2 to TRBJ2-3; TRBD2 matches at 8 bases. Losses at the gene ends were 0 bases for V and 0 bases for J; bases not matched to a gene: 2. Germline lookup yields CDR1 LGHNA and CDR2 YNFKEQ. This CDR3 is 16 amino acids long. CDR3 nucleotide sequence: TGTGCCAGCAGCCAAGAAGCGGGAGCTAGCACAGATACGCAGTATTTT. Translated, it gives CASSQEAGASTDTQYF.

This clonotype was seen many times. This chain uses TRBV2 with TRBJ2-7; D possibly corresponds to TRBD2 (5 bases). V was pared by 5 bases and J by 4 bases, with 6 bases between. The CDR3 extends over 11 amino acids. Germline V CDR1 and CDR2: SNHLY, FYNNEI. CDR3 loop: CASSSGYEQYF. As DNA, the CDR3 is TGTGCCAGCAGTAGCGGTTACGAGCAGTACTTC. Variable domain in full (rest from reference TRBV2 and TRBJ2-7): EPEVTQTPSHQVTQMGQEVILRCVPISNHLYFYWYRQILGQKVEFLVSFYNNEISEKSEIFDDQFSVERPDGSNFTLKIRSTKLEDSAMYFCASSSGYEQYFGPGTRLTVT.

This clonotype was seen a handful of times. J is TRBJ2-2 and V is TRBV19, with unresolved D. The CDR3 runs 15 residues. Germline V gene sequence: CDR1 LNHDA, CDR2 SQIVND (reference sequence). V lost 7 bases and J 6 bases, leaving 18 bases between the germline ends. CDR3 DNA sequence: TGTGCCAGTACCTCCGCTGGAAGGGTTTCCGGGGAGCTGTTTTTT. Protein product: CASTSAGRVSGELFF.

This clonotype was picked up a small number of times. The chain joins TRBV7-9 to TRBJ2-1, with 14 bases lining up with TRBD2. Germline values: CDR1 SEHNR, CDR2 FQNEAQ (reference sequence). The CDR3 covers 18 residues. Trimming cost V 5 bases and J 9 bases; bases outside gene matches: 15. The CDR3 region is CASSVKGTSGSRSPEQFF. The CDR3 DNA is TGTGCCAGCAGCGTCAAGGGGACTAGCGGGAGTCGTAGTCCTGAGCAGTTCTTC.

This rearrangement joins TRBV10-3 to TRBJ1-1; 10 bases are shared with TRBD1. V was clipped by 0 bases and J by 0 bases; unmatched bases: 1. Germline CDR1 reads ENHRY; CDR2 reads SYGVKD. The CDR3 is 16 amino acids. The CDR3 sequence is CAISESGQGVNTEAFF. Written as DNA, the CDR3 is TGTGCCATCAGTGAGTCTGGACAGGGGGTGAACACTGAAGCTTTCTTT.

The genes are TRBV24-1 and TRBJ2-5; D gene unclear. CDR3 size: 15 residues. Trimming shortened V by 1 base and J by 3 bases, and 11 bases separated the two germline ends. CDR1 KGHDR and CDR2 SFDVKD come from the germline V gene. CDR3 DNA: TGTGCCACCAGTGATTTACAAGGTGCCGAAGAGACCCAGTACTTC. Translating it yields CATSDLQGAEETQYF.

This clonotype was detected only a few times. The chain uses TRBV29-1 and TRBJ1-5, with D possibly TRBD1 on 6 matching bases. CDR3 length: 13 residues. V was cut by 1 base and J by 4 bases, with 8 bases left in between. The germline gives CDR1 SQVTM, CDR2 ANQGSEA. The CDR3 is CSVEVGQNQPQHF. In nucleotides, the CDR3 is TGCAGCGTTGAAGTTGGACAGAATCAGCCCCAGCATTTT.

This clonotype has only a few counts. The chain is built from TRBV4-1 and TRBJ1-2; TRBD1 matches 9 bases. Per germline, CDR1 MGHRA and CDR2 YSYEKL. The CDR3 has 16 amino acids. J gave up 4 bases and V 4 bases, and 10 bases lay outside the gene matches. The CDR3 DNA reads TGCGCCAGCAGCCGAGCCGGGACAGGGCAAGGCTATGGCTACACCTTC. Translating gives CASSRAGTGQGYGYTF.

This chain joins TRBV29-1 and TRBJ2-5; TRBD1 is a possible D gene (5 bases). The CDR3 extends over 12 amino acids. The V and J ends lost 7 bases and 5 bases respectively, with 14 bases between them. From germline, CDR1 is SQVTM and CDR2 ANQGSEA. The CDR3 sequence is CSGRTAGETQYF. CDR3 DNA sequence: TGCAGCGGCAGAACGGCAGGGGAGACCCAGTACTTC.

There are a few counts of this clonotype. The rearrangement joins TRBV6-5 to TRBJ2-1; D unresolved. V shed 5 bases and J shed 8 bases, with 7 bases lying between them. This CDR3 comprises 11 residues. Per germline, CDR1 MNHEY and CDR2 SVGAGI. CDR3: CASSQTDEQFF. CDR3 bases: TGTGCCAGCAGTCAAACCGATGAGCAGTTCTTC.

This clonotype was counted only a few times. The CDR3: CATSRSIRGAAYNEQFF. The CDR3, as DNA: TGTGCCACCAGCCGGTCTATTCGGGGTGCGGCCTACAATGAGCAGTTCTTC. This sequence joins TRBV15 and TRBJ2-1; D possibly corresponds to TRBD2 (5 bases). Trimming took off 5 bases at V and 2 bases at J, with 19 bases between the two ends. Germline CDR1 LNHNV, CDR2 YYDKDF (reference sequence). The length of the CDR3 is 17 residues.

The chain joins TRBV5-1 to TRBJ1-2; a weak D match, TRBD1 (6 bases). CDR1 and CDR2 from the germline V gene are SGHRS and YFSETQ. The CDR3 has 14 residues. Trimming cost V 3 bases and J 2 bases, with 11 bases left between them. The DNA of the CDR3 is TGCGCCAGCAGCTCCGGGACACCGAACTATGGCTACACCTTC. Protein sequence: CASSSGTPNYGYTF.

This clonotype was counted many times. This chain links TRBV5-1 with TRBJ2-1, with 7 bases aligning to TRBD2. Trimming at V came to 4 bases and at J to 12 bases, leaving 16 bases not matched to a gene. CDR1 is SGHRS, CDR2 YFSETQ, per germline. This CDR3 is 15 amino acids long. The chain's CDR3 is CASSPTPGASGGQFF. The DNA for the CDR3 is TGCGCCAGCAGCCCCACCCCCGGGGCCTCGGGAGGGCAGTTCTTC.

In its sample, this clonotype was seen a few times. This chain uses TRBV5-1 with TRBJ2-3; a possible D gene is TRBD1 (5 bases). The CDR3 sequence is 15 residues long. Per the germline V gene, CDR1 is SGHRS and CDR2 is YFSETQ. Between the trimmed V and J ends, which lost 0 bases and 2 bases, there was a span of 10 bases. CDR3 in DNA: TGCGCCAGCAGCTTGGAGGGGAAGAACACAGATACGCAGTATTTT. It encodes CASSLEGKNTDTQYF. The full variable domain, completed using reference TRBV5-1 and TRBJ2-3, is KAGVTQTPRYLIKTRGQQVTLSCSPISGHRSVSWYQQTPGQGLQFLFEYFSETQRNKGNFPGRFSGRQFSNSRSEMNVSTLELGDSALYLCASSLEGKNTDTQYFGPGTRLTVL.

This clonotype has ten or more counts. The rearrangement uses TRBV5-1 and TRBJ2-5, with TRBD2 identical over 8 bases. The CDR3 runs 15 residues. From germline, CDR1 is SGHRS and CDR2 YFSETQ. J was trimmed by 1 base and V by 2 bases; bases with no gene match: 4. CDR3 region: CASSFTSGAQETQYF. CDR3 coding DNA: TGCGCCAGCAGCTTCACTAGCGGAGCCCAAGAGACCCAGTACTTC.

This clonotype has only a few counts. The rearrangement uses TRBV20-1 and TRBJ1-4, with D tentatively TRBD1 (5 bases). The germline gives CDR1 DFQATT, CDR2 SNEGSKA (reference sequence). There are 15 residues in the CDR3. Trimming removed 0 bases at V and 6 bases at J, with 14 bases between. The CDR3 bases are TGCAGTGCTAGAGATGTCGCAGGGTTGGATGAAAAACTGTTTTTT. It translates to CSARDVAGLDEKLFF.

This clonotype was recorded a few times. The V gene is TRBV7-9, the J gene TRBJ1-1, with 8 bases that match TRBD1. Germline V gene data show CDR1 as SEHNR and CDR2 as FQNEAQ (reference sequence). Germline trimming cut 4 bases from V and 0 bases from J; bases unmatched to any gene: 13. The CDR3 has 18 amino acids. The CDR3: CASSSRRVQGAMNTEAFF. The CDR3 DNA sequence: TGTGCCAGCAGCTCCCGCAGGGTCCAGGGGGCGATGAACACTGAAGCTTTCTTT.

V is TRBV3-1 and J is TRBJ2-3, with 7 bases matching TRBD2. The V gene's germline CDR1 is LGHDT and CDR2 YNNKEL (reference sequence). This CDR3 is 17 amino acids long. V dropped 4 bases and J dropped 0; count of bases not matched to a gene: 10. DNA of the CDR3: TGTGCCAGCAGCCTTAAAGGGCGGGGGTTGAGCACAGATACGCAGTATTTT. Protein product: CASSLKGRGLSTDTQYF.

This clonotype was picked up a small number of times. The chain joins TRBV5-1 to TRBJ2-5, with D perhaps TRBD1 (6 bases). The CDR3 runs to 14 residues. Germline V gene lookup returns CDR1 SGHRS and CDR2 YFSETQ. V dropped 0 bases and J dropped 9 bases, with 15 bases sitting between them. CDR3 sequence (DNA): TGCGCCAGCAGCTTGGTACAGGACCCAGGGGCCCAGTACTTC. Its translation: CASSLVQDPGAQYF.

This chain links TRBV20-1 with TRBJ2-1; 9 bases agree with TRBD2. The germline gives CDR1 DFQATT, CDR2 SNEGSKA (reference sequence). With V trimmed by 2 bases and J by 7 bases, 3 bases remained unmatched. CDR3 size: 13 residues. The CDR3 DNA reads TGCAGTGCTAGAATAGCGGGAGTGAATGAGCAGTTCTTC. Translating it yields CSARIAGVNEQFF.

The chain is built from TRBV24-1 and TRBJ2-1; D call uncertain. V shed 5 bases and J shed 3 bases, with 7 bases lying between them. Per germline, CDR1 KGHDR and CDR2 SFDVKD. The CDR3 has 13 amino acids. The CDR3 here is CATSAAIYNEQFF. As DNA, the CDR3 is TGTGCCACCAGTGCGGCCATCTACAATGAGCAGTTCTTC.

This rearrangement joins TRBV20-1 to TRBJ2-1, with 14 positions matching TRBD2. Germline V gene sequence: CDR1 DFQATT, CDR2 SNEGSKA (reference sequence). V dropped 6 bases and J dropped 7; count of bases not matched to a gene: 2. CDR3 length: 13 residues. The DNA for the CDR3 is TGCAGTGCCGGACTAGCGGGAGGAAATGAGCAGTTCTTC. Translating it yields CSAGLAGGNEQFF.

This clonotype was detected many times. The chain has TRBV11-3 and TRBJ2-1; 8 bases match TRBD2. CDR3 length equals 15 residues. Looked up from germline, CDR1 is SGHNT and CDR2 is YENEEA. V dropped 4 bases and J dropped 4; count of bases not matched to a gene: 6. CDR3 sequence reads: CASSSGGRRYNEQFF. The CDR3 coding sequence is TGTGCCAGCAGCTCCGGCGGGAGGCGATACAATGAGCAGTTCTTC.